This T cell receptor beta chain was profiled in a study of human T cells and chemical hapten exposure. Time point meaning: patch test 2, 6 weeks after DPC sensitization. Treatment given: therapeutic diphenylcyclopropenone sensitization with weekly scalp DPC. This CDR3 contains 11 residues. Per germline, CDR1 DFQATT and CDR2 SNEGSKA (reference sequence). The germline V and J ends were trimmed by 5 bases and 1 base, with 3 bases remaining between them. Each CDR3 protein gets one entry after TCRdb re-called the RACE reads with MiXCR. Here the sample spans 65,000 to 95,000 distinct CDR3 sequences, more than 6.5% being singletons.

Material: whole blood, obtained in connection with sensitization to the hapten diphenylcyclopropenone (DPC). The rearrangement joins TRBV20-1 to TRBJ1-3; the D is unclear. This sequence was found in a woman in her 30s with alopecia areata. Some clones in this sample may be carry-over from other donors' samples. The CDR3 loop is CSAHSGNTIYF. The CDR3 DNA is TGCAGTGCTCATTCTGGAAACACCATATATTTT.